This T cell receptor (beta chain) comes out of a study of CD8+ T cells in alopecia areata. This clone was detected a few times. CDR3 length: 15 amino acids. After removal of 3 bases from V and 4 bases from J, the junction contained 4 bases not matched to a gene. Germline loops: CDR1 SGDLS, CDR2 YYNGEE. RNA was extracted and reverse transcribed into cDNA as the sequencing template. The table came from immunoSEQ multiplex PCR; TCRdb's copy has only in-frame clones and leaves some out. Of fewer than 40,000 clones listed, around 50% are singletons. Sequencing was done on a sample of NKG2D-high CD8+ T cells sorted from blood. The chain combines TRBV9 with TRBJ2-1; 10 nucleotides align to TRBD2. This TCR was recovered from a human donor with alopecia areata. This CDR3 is CASSATSGKYNEQFF. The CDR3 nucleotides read TGTGCCAGCAGCGCCACTAGCGGGAAGTACAATGAGCAGTTCTTC.